This T cell receptor beta chain was recovered during a study of blood T cell repertoires in COVID-19. Generated by immunoSEQ multiplex PCR, the TCRdb table keeps only in-frame clones and is missing some. The repertoire holds around 100,000 clones, approximately 86% seen once, with 2% to 3% in the top ten. V lost 1 base, J lost 7 bases, and 11 bases lay in between. Looked up from germline, CDR1 is MGHRA and CDR2 is YSYEKL. CDR3 length: 13 amino acids. The TCR was taken from a woman between 50 and 59 years old who had recovered from COVID-19. The sample consisted of PBMCs or T cells enriched from blood (not recorded which). The chain has TRBV4-1 and TRBJ2-7; TRBD2 might be the D (5 bases). The CDR3 reads CASSQAERREQYF. The CDR3 DNA reads as TGCGCCAGCAGCCAAGCCGAGCGGAGAGAGCAGTACTTC.